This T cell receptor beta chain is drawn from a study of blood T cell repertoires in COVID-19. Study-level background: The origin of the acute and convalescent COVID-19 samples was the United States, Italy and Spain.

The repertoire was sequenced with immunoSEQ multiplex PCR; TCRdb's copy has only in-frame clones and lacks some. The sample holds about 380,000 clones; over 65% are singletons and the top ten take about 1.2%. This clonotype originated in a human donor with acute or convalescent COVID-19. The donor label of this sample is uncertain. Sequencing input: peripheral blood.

The CDR3 here is CASSSKQGAKETQYF. The CDR3 bases are TGTGCCAGCAGTTCTAAACAAGGGGCGAAGGAGACCCAGTACTTC. The V gene is TRBV6-5, the J gene TRBJ2-5; a weak D match, TRBD1 (5 bases). The CDR3 has 15 amino acids. The germline V gene has CDR1 MNHEY and CDR2 SVGAGI. V was pared by 4 bases and J by 5 bases, with 17 bases between.